The TCR beta chain described here comes from a study of T cells after yellow fever vaccination (dated by TCRdb to the late 2010s). For the study in its entirety: Libraries from fractions with low cell numbers were prepared with the SMART-Seq v4 Ultra Low Input RNA kit. To follow T-cell clones before and after both primary and booster YFV17D yellow fever vaccination, bulk TCR alpha and beta repertoires underwent longitudinal sequencing. Two healthy male donors, one aged 18 to 30 and one aged 30 to 40 years, made up the cohort. Blood was collected at multiple timepoints before and after primary and secondary immunization, and bulk PBMC replicates and cell subsets were isolated.

V is cut by 4 bases and J by 3 bases, and the space between the germline ends is 13 bases. Including the terminal cysteine and phenylalanine, the CDR3 comprises 14 residues. Only the CDR3 portion is preserved as DNA: 42 bases, with reading frame beginning at the first base. Results and caveats for the whole study, not just this receptor: Because only a couple of donors were included in the study, the extent to which the findings can be generalized is limited. A small fraction of clonotypes showed up in both the CD4 and CD8 compartments, probably as a result of convergent recombination. FACS-sorted repertoires could contain abundant contaminating clonotypes from the bulk population, so computational filtering was required. The secondary T-cell response was weaker than the primary response but faster, peaking on day 5 instead of day 15. Most clones expanded after primary vaccination were re-detected after the booster (about 95% of CD4 and around nine tenths of CD8), suggesting broad memory maintenance.

The treatment or condition label of this sample denotes: live attenuated yellow fever vaccine strain. Two biological replicates of bulk PBMCs were collected at each blood-draw timepoint. A standard Ficoll-Paque protocol was used to isolate PBMCs from peripheral blood. TriZol was used to extract RNA from bulk PBMCs, CD4 and CD8 fractions, and dextramer-positive and dextramer-negative fractions. TCR cDNA was synthesized by 5'RACE template switching, through which a universal primer site and unique molecular identifiers were introduced. cDNA synthesis was primed from both the TCR alpha and TCR beta constant segments. Two PCR steps were used to amplify libraries, with sample barcodes and sequencing adapters being added in the second step. Sequencing of the libraries was done on either Illumina HiSeq 2500 (2x100 bp) or NovaSeq (2x150 bp). The authors processed their data as follows. MIGEC handled demultiplexing of reads and collapsing into UMI consensus sequences, while MiXCR performed V(D)J alignment. Vaccine-responding clonotypes were identified with edgeR using replicate PBMC samples, with FDR below 0.01 and a log2 fold change above 5 up to day 15 being required. Each bulk clonotype was labeled CD4 or CD8 based on which sequenced repertoire, CD4 or CD8, contained the clonotype at higher abundance. The public sequencing data were trimmed at Q25 with fastp and processed into clonotypes with MiXCR by TCRdb, which kept only in-frame beta chains. Each CDR3 protein gets just one entry, which takes the most common genes and DNA from the rows behind it. These V and J calls originate from TCRdb's pipeline instead of the authors' own analysis. The sample data list around 530,000 distinct CDR3 sequences, and roughly a sixth of these were observed just once. The ten most abundant clones make up 17% of the sample.

As to this clonotype: Its antigen is currently not known. No much larger clone exists at a distance of one base, and base qualities are not known.

Recombination joined TRBV12-3 or TRBV12-4 with TRBJ2-7; the D gene is perhaps TRBD1, on 6 matching bases. The source was PBMCs, collected less than 6 days after the first yellow fever vaccination. This clonotype originated in a man in his late teens or twenties who received the YFV17D yellow fever vaccine. The CDR3 corresponds to CASSWDTAYYEQYF. The DNA sequence reads TGTGCCAGCAGTTGGGACACGGCATACTACGAGCAGTACTTC.